Listed below are T cell receptor beta chains from one sample, sequenced in a study of cytomegalovirus exposure and HLA in healthy donors. Libraries were prepared by immunoSEQ multiplex PCR; TCRdb keeps only in-frame clonotypes and omits some of them. The sample contains 150,000 to 200,000 clones, roughly 82% of which appear only once. The sequencing sample was made of PBMCs. The source is a man between 18 and 29 years old in good health and CMV-seropositive. Each CDR3 is given with its conserved first and last residue. D genes are given only for firm matches. Where a row states a size, it is once, few, many or the class of an expanded clone; other rows omit it.

TRBD2,once,TRBJ2-1,TRBV15,TGTGCCACAGAAAGCGGGAGGGGAGGTTTTGAGCAGTTCTTC,CATESGRGGFEQFF
TRBD2,-,TRBJ2-1,TRBV28,TGTGCCAGCAGACTCCGACAACTAGCGGGAGACCACAATGAGCAGTTCTTC,CASRLRQLAGDHNEQFF
TRBD1,-,TRBJ1-2,TRBV2,TGTGCCAGCAGGGGCAGGGGGGAGTACTACACCTTC,CASRGRGEYYTF
-,-,TRBJ2-1,TRBV6-5,TGTGCCAGCACCCAGTTGAATGAGCAGTTCTTC,CASTQLNEQFF
-,-,TRBJ2-5,TRBV5-4,TGTGCCAGCAGCTCCCCCGGGGGCCAAGAGACCCAGTACTTC,CASSSPGGQETQYF
TRBD1,-,TRBJ2-1,TRBV5-1,TGCGCCAGCAATATACAGGGGGCTGCGAACAATGAGCAGTTCTTC,CASNIQGAANNEQFF
-,-,TRBJ2-5,TRBV5-1,TGCGCCAGCAGCTTAAGGGGGATGGGGCAAGAGACCCAGTACTTC,CASSLRGMGQETQYF
-,-,TRBJ2-1,TRBV5-6,TGTGCCAGCAGCTTCAGGGGAGGGTCCTACAATGAGCAGTTCTTC,CASSFRGGSYNEQFF
TRBD1,-,TRBJ2-7,TRBV27,TGTGCCAGCAGTGGGACAGGTCTTTCCTACGAGCAGTACTTC,CASSGTGLSYEQYF
TRBD2,-,TRBJ2-7,TRBV7-8,TGTGCCAGCAGCCTCGGACTAGCGGACTACGAGCAGTACTTC,CASSLGLADYEQYF
-,-,TRBJ1-1,TRBV30,TGTGCCTGTACTAGGACGAACACTGAAGCTTTCTTT,CACTRTNTEAFF
TRBD1,-,TRBJ2-5,TRBV28,TGTGCCAGCAGATATACAGGGGAAGAGACCCAGTACTTC,CASRYTGEETQYF
TRBD2,few,TRBJ2-2,TRBV5-1,TGCGCCAGCAGCCCCGGACTAGCGGGAAGTGTTATCACCGGGGAGCTGTTTTTT,CASSPGLAGSVITGELFF
-,-,TRBJ2-7,TRBV5-1,TGCGCCAGCAGCTTGGGGTCCCTCGGGGCCTACGAGCAGTACTTC,CASSLGSLGAYEQYF
-,-,TRBJ2-5,TRBV28,TGTGCCAGCAGTCCCCGACAGATCCAAGAGACCCAGTACTTC,CASSPRQIQETQYF
TRBD2,-,TRBJ2-1,TRBV5-1,TGCGCCAGCAGCTTCGGGGGGGGGTCCTACAATGAGCAGTTCTTC,CASSFGGGSYNEQFF
TRBD2,-,TRBJ2-7,TRBV6-1,TGTGCCAGCAGCGAACTAGTTGGCGGGGGTTCCTACGAGCAGTACTTC,CASSELVGGGSYEQYF
TRBD2,once,TRBJ2-1,TRBV4-1,TGCGCCAGCAGCCAAGATGGGACTAGACTGGGTGAGCAGTTCTTC,CASSQDGTRLGEQFF
-,-,TRBJ1-4,TRBV15,TGTGCCACCAGCCCGCGGGCGGGAGCTAATGAAAAACTGTTTTTT,CATSPRAGANEKLFF
-,-,TRBJ1-2,TRBV5-1,TGCGCCAGCAGCTTGGGGATCCGGGGGACTTTGGGGCCGGGCTACACCTTC,CASSLGIRGTLGPGYTF
-,few,TRBJ2-3,TRBV18,TGTGCCAGCTCACCACCGGGCAGAGATACGCAGTATTTT,CASSPPGRDTQYF
-,-,TRBJ2-2,TRBV29-1,TGCAGCGTTGAAGTTGCGGACAGGGAGGGCACCGGGGAGCTGTTTTTT,CSVEVADREGTGELFF
TRBD1,-,TRBJ1-2,TRBV5-4,TGTGCCAGCAGCCCCAGGACAGGGTATCCTGGCTACACCTTC,CASSPRTGYPGYTF
TRBD1,-,TRBJ2-5,TRBV7-9,TGTGCCAGCAGCTTAGGACAGGGTGACGAGACCCAGTACTTC,CASSLGQGDETQYF
TRBD2,-,TRBJ2-7,TRBV27,TGTGCCAGCAGGTTAAGCGGGGTGGGGTTAGACGAGCAGTACTTC,CASRLSGVGLDEQYF
TRBD1,-,TRBJ2-1,TRBV6-5,TGTGCCAGCAGGGCCTTCGGGACAGTTCTAAATGAGCAGTTCTTC,CASRAFGTVLNEQFF
-,-,TRBJ2-3,TRBV29-1,TGCAGCGTTAGTTGGGGCCAGGTCACAGATACGCAGTATTTT,CSVSWGQVTDTQYF
-,-,TRBJ1-1,TRBV13,TGTGCCAGCAGCTGGGCCTCGAACACTGAAGCTTTCTTT,CASSWASNTEAFF
TRBD1,-,TRBJ1-2,TRBV28,TGTGCCAGCAGTTTGGGACAGGGGGTCTATGGCTACACCTTC,CASSLGQGVYGYTF
TRBD2,-,TRBJ2-3,TRBV29-1,TGCAGCTACTCTCTAGCGGGAGGGCCGGGAGATACGCAGTATTTT,CSYSLAGGPGDTQYF
-,-,TRBJ2-5,TRBV5-1,TGCGCCAGCAGCTTGGACAGTACGGAGACCCAGTACTTC,CASSLDSTETQYF
-,-,TRBJ2-1,TRBV21-1,TGTGCCAGCAGCCCCAAAGGGGCGATAATCTACAATGAGCAGTTCTTC,CASSPKGAIIYNEQFF
-,once,TRBJ1-2,TRBV27,TGTGCCAGCAGTTTATATCCAGCTAACTATGGCTACACCTTC,CASSLYPANYGYTF
TRBD1,-,TRBJ2-2,TRBV6-5,TGTGCCAGCAGCGGACAGGGTGGCGGGGAGCTGTTTTTT,CASSGQGGGELFF
TRBD1,few,TRBJ1-2,TRBV6-5,TGTGCCAGCAGTTACGGGGGACAGATCTATGGCTACACCTTC,CASSYGGQIYGYTF
TRBD2,few,TRBJ2-2,TRBV4-2,TGTGCCAGCAGCCAGACTAGCAGCGGGGAAATCCTAATCGGGGAGCTGTTTTTT,CASSQTSSGEILIGELFF
-,-,TRBJ2-1,TRBV29-1,TGCAGCGTTGATCGCGGGAACAAGCAGTTCTTC,CSVDRGNKQFF
-,-,TRBJ2-1,TRBV5-6,TGTGCCAGCAGCTTGGGCGATAATGAGCAGTTCTTC,CASSLGDNEQFF
TRBD2,once,TRBJ2-7,TRBV28,TGTGCCAGCAGTTTACTCGTCGGCGGGAGCGAGCAGTACTTC,CASSLLVGGSEQYF
TRBD1,-,TRBJ2-2,TRBV30,TGTGCCTGGAGTAGGGGACAGCCCGGGGAGCTGTTTTTT,CAWSRGQPGELFF
-,-,TRBJ2-1,TRBV7-2,TGTGCCAGCAGCAACACCAGGTTGGGCTCCTACAATGAGCAGTTCTTC,CASSNTRLGSYNEQFF
-,-,TRBJ1-1,TRBV7-2,TGTGCCAGCATTAGCGGGGGACGGAACACTGAAGCTTTCTTT,CASISGGRNTEAFF
-,-,TRBJ2-7,TRBV30,TGTGCCTGGAGTGTAGGGGAAGGGGGCTCCTACGAGCAGTACTTC,CAWSVGEGGSYEQYF
TRBD2,many,TRBJ2-1,TRBV7-6,TGTGCCAGCAGCGGAAGAAGGGGACTAGCGGGGGAGGTCTCCTACAATGAGCAGTTCTTC,CASSGRRGLAGEVSYNEQFF
TRBD2,-,TRBJ2-5,TRBV30,TGTGCCTGGCGCGGCGGGAGGGAGACCCAGTACTTC,CAWRGGRETQYF